This T cell receptor delta chain was identified in a study of gamma-delta chains in newborns, infants, children (dated by TCRdb to the late 2010s). Looking at the study overall: According to the study title, microbial exposure causes polyclonal expansion of innate gammadelta T cells right after birth. Right after human newborns were born, the researchers looked at the way microbial exposure shaped their populations of innate gammadelta T cells.

To note about this clone: Its antigen is still unknown. No per-base quality is available; no much larger clone lies one base away.

Sequencer: Illumina MiSeq. Clonotypes were called again by TCRdb from the public reads via CATT, and duplicate nucleotide sequences were then merged into one entry. The sample table holds about 10,000 delta-chain clones, of which just under 9% were seen once. The ten largest clones represent more than 3.5% of the sample. According to the germline V gene, CDR1 reads GEAIGNYY and CDR2 reads EKD. Measured from the cysteine to the phenylalanine, the CDR3 is 15 residues long. Of all the DNA, just the CDR3 is kept, 45 bases in frame from base 1. V sheds 0 bases and J sheds 4 bases, leaving 14 bases between their ends.

In this chain, TRDV2 is recombined with TRDJ1; the D gene is perhaps TRDD3, from 6 matching bases. This sequence was found in a child who was a newborn, infant or young child, either healthy, febrile or measles-vaccinated (not recorded which). Sequenced sample: blood. The DNA sequence is TGTGCCTGTGACACCCTGGGGCCGTACATCGATAAACTCATCTTT. This sequence encodes CACDTLGPYIDKLIF.